The 8 T cell receptor beta chains reported below all come from one sample, sequenced in a study of T cells after yellow fever vaccination. TCRdb re-called the 5' RACE reads through MiXCR, storing one row per CDR3 protein. The sample yields under 550,000 distinct CDR3 sequences, roughly a fifth seen once. The specimen comprised PBMCs, sampled about 21 days after the first yellow fever vaccination. The source of these receptors is a young man who received the YFV17D yellow fever vaccine.

There are a few counts of this clonotype. The V gene is TRBV14, the J gene TRBJ1-1, with 11 bases lining up with TRBD1. Germline V gene sequence: CDR1 SGHDN, CDR2 FVKESK. The length of the CDR3 is 15 residues. The trim removed 5 bases at V and 0 bases at J, leaving 2 bases unmatched. CDR3 sequence (DNA): TGTGCCAGCAGCGGACAGGGGGCGTTGAACACTGAAGCTTTCTTT. This codes for CASSGQGALNTEAFF.

This chain links TRBV29-1 with TRBJ2-5; no reliable D call. CDR3 length: 13 amino acids. V was trimmed by 6 bases and J by 7 bases, leaving 18 bases between them. Germline V gene lookup returns CDR1 SQVTM and CDR2 ANQGSEA. CDR3 nucleotides: TGCAGCGTCGCAAAGAGGACGGAGACGACCCAGTACTTC. This gives the protein CSVAKRTETTQYF. Looking up the rest from reference TRBV29-1 and TRBJ2-5 gives the full variable domain: SAVISQKPSRDICQRGTSLTIQCQVDSQVTMMFWYRQQPGQSLTLIATANQGSEATYESGFVIDKFPISRPNLTFSTLTVSNMSPEDSSIYLCSVAKRTETTQYFGPGTRLLVL.

V and J are TRBV7-9 and TRBJ2-2; 12 bases fit TRBD1. J was trimmed by 6 bases and V by 5 bases; bases with no gene match: 4. Germline assignment: CDR1 SEHNR and CDR2 FQNEAQ (reference sequence). This CDR3 contains 15 residues. The CDR3 nucleotides read TGTGCCAGCAGCCGGGGACAGGGGGCAGCCGGGGAGCTGTTTTTT. Protein sequence: CASSRGQGAAGELFF.

This sequence joins TRBV27 and TRBJ2-3, with 11 bases lining up with TRBD2. This CDR3 is 14 amino acids long. Germline V gene lookup returns CDR1 MNHEY and CDR2 SMNVEV (reference sequence). J lost 8 bases, V lost 3 bases, and 4 bases had no gene match. The CDR3 DNA reads TGTGCCAGCAGTTTTAGCGGGGGGGTGGTTACGCAGTATTTT. Its protein product is CASSFSGGVVTQYF.

This chain joins TRBV9 and TRBJ2-1; weak D call: TRBD2 (5 bases). The CDR3 consists of 13 residues. The germline V and J ends were trimmed by 1 base and 8 bases, with 10 bases remaining between them. The germline V gene has CDR1 SGDLS and CDR2 YYNGEE. CDR3 nucleotides: TGTGCCAGCAGCGTACGAGGGCTAGATGAGCAGTTCTTC. Its protein product is CASSVRGLDEQFF.

The chain has TRBV12-3 or TRBV12-4 and TRBJ1-3; D unclear. This CDR3 spans 13 amino acids. V dropped 3 bases and J dropped 5 bases, with 8 bases sitting between them. CDR3 DNA sequence: TGTGCCAGCAGTTTGGTGGCTAGAAACACCATATATTTT. Residues: CASSLVARNTIYF.

The genes are TRBV7-2 and TRBJ2-3; 11 bases are a match to TRBD2. The CDR3 runs to 17 residues. Trimming took 5 bases from V and 4 from J; bases not matched to a gene: 11. CDR1 and CDR2 from the germline V gene are SGHTA and FQGNSA. CDR3 amino acids: CASSLRTSGQGADTQYF. The CDR3 DNA reads as TGTGCCAGCAGCCTTCGGACTAGCGGGCAAGGAGCAGATACGCAGTATTTT.

This chain's CDR3 is CASSPKGVTYNSPLHF. In DNA form, the CDR3 reads TGTGCCAGCAGCCCCAAGGGGGTAACCTATAATTCACCCCTCCACTTT. The rearrangement joins TRBV4-2 to TRBJ1-6, with D possibly TRBD1 on 6 matching bases. This CDR3 spans 16 amino acids. The germline CDR1 and CDR2 sequences are LGHNA and YNFKEQ. V lost 4 bases and J lost 2, with 12 bases in between.